The 26 T cell receptor beta chains given below trace back to one sample, sequenced in a study of patients and donors after allogeneic stem cell transplantation. Via MiXCR, TCRdb re-called the RT-PCR reads, giving one row per CDR3 protein. Here the sample spans roughly 190,000 distinct CDR3 sequences, around two fifths being singletons. The sequenced sample consisted of blood, either unsorted or a sorted T cell fraction (not recorded which). These receptors originate from a human donor who was either an allogeneic HSCT recipient or a stem cell or donor lymphocyte infusion donor (not recorded which). It is not recorded whose cells these are; they may come from a transplant donor.

This clonotype was observed at least ten times. The chain is built from TRBV12-3 or TRBV12-4 and TRBJ1-2; D is possibly TRBD1 (6 bases). The CDR3 consists of 13 residues. V lost 4 bases and J 5 bases, leaving 11 bases between the germline ends. CDR3 sequence (DNA): TGTGCCAGCAGTTCAGGACAGTTATATGGCTACACCTTC. Its protein product is CASSSGQLYGYTF.

The V gene is TRBV15, the J gene TRBJ1-6; maybe TRBD1 (6 bases). CDR3 length: 15 residues. Germline CDR1 reads LNHNV; CDR2 reads YYDKDF (reference sequence). V lost 3 bases and J 7 bases, leaving 13 bases between the germline ends. The CDR3 bases are TGTGCCACCAGCAGGGTACACAGGGAGAATTCACCCCTCCACTTT. It translates to CATSRVHRENSPLHF.

This clonotype was observed once. This sequence joins TRBV14 and TRBJ2-7; 8 bases are a match to TRBD2. Looked up from germline, CDR1 is SGHDN and CDR2 is FVKESK. After removal of 1 base from V and 4 bases from J, the junction contained 12 bases not matched to a gene. The CDR3 covers 17 residues. CDR3 region: CASSQGPLGGVGYEQYF. Here the CDR3 DNA reads TGTGCCAGCAGCCAAGGGCCCCTCGGGGGGGTTGGTTACGAGCAGTACTTC. Looking up the rest from reference TRBV14 and TRBJ2-7 gives the full variable domain: EAGVTQFPSHSVIEKGQTVTLRCDPISGHDNLYWYRRVMGKEIKFLLHFVKESKQDESGMPNNRFLAERTGGTYSTLKVQPAELEDSGVYFCASSQGPLGGVGYEQYFGPGTRLTVT.

Of note for this clonotype: Its ends do not fully match the called genes, so a read error is possible. The chain combines TRBV7-8 with TRBJ1-1; D not resolved. The CDR3 contains 14 residues. Germline CDR1 reads SGHVS; CDR2 reads FQNEAQ. CDR3 sequence: CASSLNPGDTEAFF. DNA for the CDR3: TGTGCCAGCAGCTTAAATCCGGGCGACACCGAAGCTTTCTTT.

V gene TRBV27 combines with J gene TRBJ2-5; 9 bases align to TRBD2. The germline V gene has CDR1 MNHEY and CDR2 SMNVEV (reference sequence). There are 13 residues in the CDR3. V trimming: 7 bases; J trimming: 3 bases; junction bases outside the gene matches: 3. This CDR3 is CASMASGEETQYF. CDR3 in DNA: TGTGCCAGCATGGCTAGCGGGGAAGAGACCCAGTACTTC.

The V gene is TRBV12-3 or TRBV12-4, the J gene TRBJ1-3; possibly TRBD1 for D (5 bases). V was clipped by 5 bases and J by 0 bases, with 8 bases between them. CDR3 size: 14 residues. CDR3 in DNA: TGTGCCAGCAGTGGGGCCGGCTCTGGAAACACCATATATTTT. Translation: CASSGAGSGNTIYF.

CDR3 in DNA: TGTGCCACCTCGAAGGCAGTCTACAATGAGCAGTTCTTC. Translated: CATSKAVYNEQFF. The V and J genes are TRBV12-3 or TRBV12-4 and TRBJ2-1; D gene unclear. The CDR3 has 13 residues. Trimming cost V 10 bases and J 3 bases, with 13 bases left between them.

This clonotype was observed a handful of times. This rearrangement joins TRBV27 to TRBJ1-1; D possibly corresponds to TRBD1 (6 bases). The germline CDR1 and CDR2 sequences are MNHEY and SMNVEV (reference sequence). Trimming removed 3 bases at V and 1 base at J, with 15 bases between. The CDR3 has 16 amino acids. CDR3 sequence: CASSFTGTRQNTEAFF. DNA of the CDR3: TGTGCCAGCAGTTTCACCGGGACAAGACAGAACACTGAAGCTTTCTTT.

Concerning this clonotype itself: A junction boundary mismatches the germline segment, possibly from a read error. The chain couples TRBV25-1 to TRBJ2-7; 7 bases fit TRBD1. The CDR3 spans 15 residues. The germline gives CDR1 MGHDK, CDR2 SYGVNS. CDR3 residues: CASSKTGLKSYKQYF. CDR3 nucleotide sequence: TGTGCCAGCAGTAAGACAGGGCTAAAATCCTACAAGCAGTACTTC.

The genes are TRBV30 and TRBJ2-7; D remains unclear. Germline V gene sequence: CDR1 GTSNPN, CDR2 SVGIG (reference sequence). The germline V and J ends were trimmed by 8 bases and 2 bases, with 13 bases remaining between them. This CDR3 has 12 amino acids. CDR3 sequence: CAGNGGAYEQYF. CDR3 in DNA: TGTGCCGGGAACGGTGGGGCCTACGAGCAGTACTTC.

Of note for this clonotype: In this CDR3 the conserved last residue, phenylalanine or tryptophan, is missing, so a read error is likely. The chain employs TRBV6-2 or TRBV6-3 and TRBJ2-1; 7 positions match TRBD2. J gave up 1 base and V 5 bases, and 8 bases lay outside the gene matches. CDR3 length: 16 amino acids. The V gene's germline CDR1 is MNHEY and CDR2 SVGEGT. The CDR3 DNA sequence: TGTGCCAGCAGTCTAACCTCCGGGAGGTCCTACAATGAGCAGTTCTCC. It yields the protein CASSLTSGRSYNEQFS.

This rearrangement joins TRBV11-2 to TRBJ2-1, with 13 nucleotides matching TRBD2. Germline lookup yields CDR1 SGHAT and CDR2 FQNNGV. This CDR3 is 16 amino acids long. V dropped 5 bases and J dropped 8; count of bases not matched to a gene: 9. CDR3 amino acids: CASSAGLAGANHEQFF. Here the CDR3 DNA reads TGTGCCAGCAGCGCAGGACTAGCGGGAGCTAACCATGAGCAGTTCTTC.

The chain joins TRBV29-1 to TRBJ1-2, with D tentatively TRBD1 (6 bases). The germline V gene has CDR1 SQVTM and CDR2 ANQGSEA. Trimming removed 7 bases at V and 4 bases at J, with 16 bases between. This CDR3 is built from 13 residues. This chain's CDR3 is CSAQTGSGYGYTF. Written as DNA, the CDR3 is TGCAGCGCCCAAACAGGGAGCGGCTATGGCTACACCTTC.

The chain has TRBV11-2 and TRBJ2-5, with 7 bases aligning to TRBD2. Germline CDR1 is SGHAT and CDR2 is FQNNGV. With V trimmed by 4 bases and J by 3 bases, 8 bases remained unmatched. The CDR3 extends over 15 amino acids. The CDR3 protein is CASSYGGRWEETQYF. DNA for the CDR3: TGTGCCAGCAGCTATGGCGGGAGATGGGAAGAGACCCAGTACTTC.

Only one count was recorded for this clonotype. The chain links TRBV10-3 to TRBJ2-7; no definite D call. The germline V gene has CDR1 ENHRY and CDR2 SYGVKD. V lost 11 bases and J 2 bases, leaving 19 bases between the germline ends. This CDR3 has 14 amino acids. DNA for the CDR3: TGTGCCTCCAGGCGCGGTCCAGGTACCTACGAGCAGTACTTC. Residues: CASRRGPGTYEQYF.

This clonotype came up a few times. V gene TRBV9 combines with J gene TRBJ1-1; TRBD1 might be the D (5 bases). V lost 0 bases and J 6 bases, leaving 15 bases between the germline ends. This CDR3 is built from 15 residues. Per germline, CDR1 SGDLS and CDR2 YYNGEE. The CDR3 bases are TGTGCCAGCAGCGTAGTCAACGGGGCCCGGGCTGAAGCTTTCTTT. As protein: CASSVVNGARAEAFF.

The V gene is TRBV7-6, the J gene TRBJ2-7, with 7 bases fitting TRBD2. There are 16 residues in the CDR3. The germline V gene encodes CDR1 SGHVS and CDR2 FNYEAQ. V lost 2 bases to trimming and J lost 4 bases; unmatched junction nucleotides: 11. The CDR3, as DNA: TGTGCCAGCAGCTTACGTGGCGGGAGAGTAGGGTACGAGCAGTACTTC. Encoded protein: CASSLRGGRVGYEQYF.

This clonotype has only a few counts. The rearrangement uses TRBV7-8 and TRBJ1-1; no reliable D call. The V end was cut by 0 bases, the J end by 9 bases, with 5 bases between. The CDR3 contains 11 residues. CDR1 is SGHVS and CDR2 is FQNEAQ in the germline V gene. The CDR3 nucleotides are TGTGCCAGCAGCTTAGCGCAGCAAGCTTTCTTT. Residues: CASSLAQQAFF.

This chain's CDR3 is CATSRGTSDTGELFF. Here the CDR3 DNA reads TGTGCCACCAGCAGAGGGACTAGCGACACCGGGGAGCTGTTTTTT. The J gene is TRBJ2-2, the V gene TRBV15, with 9 bases aligning to TRBD2. With 1 base clipped from V and 3 bases from J, the junction kept 0 bases outside the gene matches. CDR1 and CDR2 from the germline V gene are LNHNV and YYDKDF (reference sequence). The CDR3 has 15 amino acids.

The chain recombines TRBV4-3 with TRBJ2-5, with 8 bases fitting TRBD1. Germline values: CDR1 LGHNA, CDR2 YSLEER. The length of the CDR3 is 15 residues. V dropped 1 base and J dropped 4; count of bases not matched to a gene: 5. CDR3: CASSQAGGRGETQYF. The CDR3 coding sequence is TGCGCCAGCAGCCAAGCAGGGGGCAGGGGAGAGACCCAGTACTTC.

This clonotype was found a few times. The J gene is TRBJ1-5, the V gene TRBV5-6; D possibly corresponds to TRBD1 (5 bases). Between the trimmed V and J ends, which lost 4 bases and 3 bases, there was a span of 14 bases. This CDR3 contains 15 residues. Germline values: CDR1 SGHDT, CDR2 YYEEEE. As DNA, the CDR3 is TGTGCCAGCAGCCTGGGGGAAAGCGTCAATCAGCCCCAGCATTTT. It is translated as CASSLGESVNQPQHF.

This clonotype was detected ten times or more. This rearrangement joins TRBV6-6 to TRBJ1-1; TRBD1 aligns across 10 bases. Germline V gene sequence: CDR1 MNHNY, CDR2 SVGAGI (reference sequence). The CDR3 extends over 14 amino acids. V dropped 4 bases and J dropped 5; count of bases not matched to a gene: 4. CDR3 residues: CASSLDRGGTEAFF. The CDR3 DNA reads as TGTGCCAGCAGTTTGGACAGGGGGGGGACTGAAGCTTTCTTT.

The CDR3 sequence: CAISELGSSQPQHF. CDR3 sequence (DNA): TGTGCCATCAGTGAGCTCGGGAGTTCCCAGCCCCAGCATTTT. V usage is TRBV10-3 and J usage is TRBJ1-5; D not resolved. The V gene lost 2 bases and the J gene lost 7 bases, with 12 bases spanning the gap. Germline V gene sequence: CDR1 ENHRY, CDR2 SYGVKD. The CDR3 spans 14 residues.

The chain recombines TRBV29-1 with TRBJ2-1; perhaps TRBD1 as D (5 bases). The CDR3 runs to 14 residues. Germline V lookup: CDR1 SQVTM, CDR2 ANQGSEA. Between the trimmed V and J ends, which lost 5 bases and 7 bases, there was a span of 18 bases. CDR3 sequence reads: CSVYPGAHGNEQFF. CDR3 nucleotides: TGCAGCGTTTACCCTGGGGCGCACGGGAATGAGCAGTTCTTC.

This clonotype has only a few counts. The chain joins TRBV10-2 to TRBJ2-2; TRBD2 matches at 8 bases. Germline CDR1 WSHSY, CDR2 SAAADI. After removal of 5 bases from V and 1 base from J, the junction contained 3 bases not matched to a gene. There are 15 residues in the CDR3. CDR3 residues: CASSRGGKNTGELFF. CDR3 sequence (DNA): TGCGCCAGCAGTCGGGGGGGAAAGAACACCGGGGAGCTGTTTTTT.

V is TRBV15 and J is TRBJ1-4; TRBD1 matches 7 bases. In germline, CDR1 is LNHNV, CDR2 YYDKDF (reference sequence). Trimming at V came to 2 bases and at J to 1 base, leaving 7 bases not matched to a gene. The CDR3 is made up of 17 amino acids. The CDR3 loop reads CATSRPDRVETNEKLFF. The CDR3 bases are TGTGCCACCAGCAGACCCGACAGGGTGGAAACTAATGAAAAACTGTTTTTT.